This entry lists 19 T cell receptor beta chains sequenced from one sample in a study of cytomegalovirus exposure and HLA in healthy donors (dated by TCRdb to 2016 to 2017). Preparation of the library involved the immunoSEQ multiplex PCR assay. The multiplex PCR relied on a mix of 60 forward primers for TCR Vbeta segments and 13 reverse primers for TCR Jbeta segments. Drawn from immuneACCESS, this table holds only the in-frame rearrangements with V and J called that TCRdb kept. Clones are partly lost; checked studies trace under half to an unresolved V gene and leave the rest unexplained. The sample profile shows approximately 100,000 clones; 64% of them were found once. The leading ten clones occupy roughly 2% of the sample. The sequenced material came from PBMCs. The receptors were sampled from a human donor in good health.

A few counts support this clone. The rearrangement uses TRBV10-3 and TRBJ2-2; the match to TRBD1 covers 7 bases. This CDR3 has 15 residues. Germline V lookup: CDR1 ENHRY, CDR2 SYGVKD. V lost 5 bases to trimming and J lost 2 bases; unmatched junction nucleotides: 5. The chain's CDR3 is CAISSGTVNTGELFF. CDR3 nucleotide sequence: TGTGCCATCAGTTCAGGGACAGTAAACACCGGGGAGCTGTTTTTT.

The chain couples TRBV5-1 to TRBJ1-1; TRBD1 matches at 7 bases. Germline V gene lookup returns CDR1 SGHRS and CDR2 YFSETQ. The CDR3 spans 13 residues. The V gene end was trimmed by 3 bases and the J gene end by 3 bases; junction bases not matched to a gene: 2. CDR3 sequence (DNA): TGCGCCAGCAGCTGGGGGACAGACACTGAAGCTTTCTTT. Amino acids: CASSWGTDTEAFF.

The rearrangement uses TRBV15 and TRBJ1-1; 7 bases agree with TRBD1. Trimming took 0 bases from V and 2 from J; bases not matched to a gene: 6. The CDR3 totals 16 residues. Per germline, CDR1 LNHNV and CDR2 YYDKDF (reference sequence). The CDR3 here is CATSRDPGQANTEAFF. CDR3 sequence (DNA): TGTGCCACCAGCAGAGACCCCGGACAGGCAAACACTGAAGCTTTCTTT.

The V call is TRBV7-3, the J call TRBJ1-1; D is uncertain. Germline CDR1 is SGHTA and CDR2 is FQGTGA. Trimming left V 0 bases short and J 2 bases short, with 7 bases between. The length of the CDR3 is 14 residues. The CDR3 loop is CASSLTVDNTEAFF. CDR3 nucleotide sequence: TGTGCCAGCAGCTTAACGGTAGATAACACTGAAGCTTTCTTT. Filled out from reference TRBV7-3 and TRBJ1-1, the complete variable domain reads GAGVSQTPSNKVTEKGKYVELRCDPISGHTALYWYRQSLGQGPEFLIYFQGTGAADDSGLPNDRFFAVRPEGSVSTLKIQRTERGDSAVYLCASSLTVDNTEAFFGQGTRLTVV.

The V and J genes are TRBV19 and TRBJ2-5; 12 positions agree with TRBD2. V was clipped by 5 bases and J by 2 bases; unmatched bases: 6. Germline V gives CDR1 LNHDA, CDR2 SQIVND (reference sequence). The CDR3 is made up of 16 amino acids. In nucleotides, the CDR3 is TGTGCCAGTAGTCGCGGACTAGCGGGGCCGCAAGAGACCCAGTACTTC. Encoded protein: CASSRGLAGPQETQYF.

V usage is TRBV20-1 and J usage is TRBJ1-1; TRBD1 is a possible D gene (5 bases). Germline V gene data show CDR1 as DFQATT and CDR2 as SNEGSKA (reference sequence). V lost 1 base to trimming and J lost 7 bases, with 7 bases between them. CDR3 size: 11 residues. The CDR3 DNA is TGCAGTGCTAGAGTACAGGTTGAAGCTTTCTTT. This encodes CSARVQVEAFF.

CDR3 in amino acids: CASSQGGGTTYNEQFF. CDR3 coding DNA: TGTGCCAGCAGCCAAGGGGGGGGAACCACCTACAATGAGCAGTTCTTC. This chain uses TRBV14 with TRBJ2-1, with TRBD2 matching 7 bases. The J segment lost 2 bases and the V segment lost 1 base, leaving 5 bases of the junction unmatched. The CDR3 totals 16 residues. Germline V CDR1 and CDR2: SGHDN, FVKESK.

This clone is a singleton in its sample. The chain has TRBV11-3 and TRBJ2-3, with D perhaps matching TRBD1 (6 bases). The CDR3 spans 14 residues. With 2 bases removed from V and 2 bases from J, the gap between germline ends came to 8 bases. Germline V gene data show CDR1 as SGHNT and CDR2 as YENEEA. The CDR3 bases are TGTGCCAGCAGCTTACTGGGGGCCACAGATACGCAGTATTTT. Translated: CASSLLGATDTQYF. Complete variable domain (other parts from reference TRBV11-3 and TRBJ2-3): EAGVVQSPRYKIIEKKQPVAFWCNPISGHNTLYWYLQNLGQGPELLIRYENEEAVDDSQLPKDRFSAERLKGVDSTLKIQPAELGDSAVYLCASSLLGATDTQYFGPGTRLTVL.

The rearrangement links TRBV6-5 to TRBJ2-7; the match to TRBD2 covers 7 bases. The germline V gene has CDR1 MNHEY and CDR2 SVGAGI. Germline trimming cut 6 bases from V and 2 bases from J; bases unmatched to any gene: 1. This CDR3 has 12 amino acids. This CDR3 is CASRGTTYEQYF. The CDR3 DNA follows: TGTGCCAGCAGAGGGACTACCTACGAGCAGTACTTC.

The CDR3 region has the DNA TGTGCCAGCAGCCAAGACTTCGGGGGTCGTGGCTACACCTTC. It is translated as CASSQDFGGRGYTF. V and J are TRBV14 and TRBJ1-2, with D possibly being TRBD1 (5 bases). The V end was cut by 0 bases, the J end by 7 bases, with 12 bases between. Germline V CDR1 and CDR2: SGHDN, FVKESK. The CDR3 runs to 14 residues.

Worth noting for this clone: This sample also contains other DNA sequences that code for the same CDR3. The chain combines TRBV6-1 with TRBJ1-2; no definite D call. The CDR3 is 14 amino acids. The V end lost 2 bases, the J end lost 5 bases, and 12 bases lay between the germline ends. Germline CDR1 and CDR2: MNHNS and SASEGT. The CDR3: CASSELSAEYGYTF. The CDR3 coding sequence is TGTGCCAGCAGTGAATTATCTGCGGAGTATGGCTACACCTTC.

The chain employs TRBV4-3 and TRBJ1-6, with 9 bases matching TRBD1. V dropped 0 bases and J dropped 7; count of bases not matched to a gene: 10. CDR1 and CDR2 (germline): LGHNA, YSLEER. There are 18 residues in the CDR3. The CDR3 loop is CASSQDPDRGTVNSPLHF. As DNA, the CDR3 is TGCGCCAGCAGCCAAGATCCTGACAGGGGGACGGTAAATTCACCCCTCCACTTT.

The V and J genes are TRBV5-4 and TRBJ2-2, with 10 bases aligning to TRBD2. Per the germline V gene, CDR1 is SGHNT and CDR2 is YYREEE (reference sequence). Germline trimming cut 4 bases from V and 4 bases from J; bases unmatched to any gene: 7. The CDR3 covers 16 residues. This chain's CDR3 is CASSRSLAGITGELFF. Written as DNA, the CDR3 is TGTGCCAGCAGCCGATCACTAGCGGGGATCACCGGGGAGCTGTTTTTT.

This chain connects TRBV2 to TRBJ2-3, with D perhaps TRBD2 (5 bases). This CDR3 is built from 15 residues. Germline-derived CDR1 and CDR2 are SNHLY and FYNNEI. Trimming stripped 5 bases from V and 1 base from J, with 13 bases between. DNA of the CDR3: TGTGCCAGCAGTCGCTTAGCGAGACGCACAGATACGCAGTATTTT. Translated, it gives CASSRLARRTDTQYF.

The gene calls are TRBV7-2 and TRBJ1-5, with a possible D match to TRBD1 (5 bases). The germline V gene encodes CDR1 SGHTA and CDR2 FQGNSA. V lost 4 bases and J 9 bases, leaving 19 bases between the germline ends. The CDR3 spans 15 residues. CDR3 loop: CASSWAGGDHRPQHF. DNA for the CDR3: TGTGCCAGCAGCTGGGCGGGGGGGGACCATCGGCCCCAGCATTTT.

The V and J genes are TRBV18 and TRBJ2-7, with 7 bases that match TRBD1. This CDR3 is 15 amino acids long. Germline CDR1 reads KGHSH; CDR2 reads LQKENI. V shed 1 base and J 0 bases; nucleotides not matched to a gene: 3. The CDR3 DNA reads TGTGCCAGCTCACCACTCGGGACAGACTCCTACGAGCAGTACTTC. It codes for CASSPLGTDSYEQYF.

This clone was picked up a small number of times. The rearrangement links TRBV5-6 to TRBJ2-7; 7 bases match TRBD1. The V gene's germline CDR1 is SGHDT and CDR2 YYEEEE. With 1 base clipped from V and 2 bases from J, the junction kept 9 bases outside the gene matches. The CDR3 consists of 16 residues. Here the CDR3 reads CASSLPQGQLTYEQYF. Written as DNA, the CDR3 is TGTGCCAGCAGCTTGCCCCAGGGACAGCTGACCTACGAGCAGTACTTC. Based on the CDR3 plus reference TRBV5-6 and TRBJ2-7, the full variable domain is DAGVTQSPTHLIKTRGQQVTLRCSPKSGHDTVSWYQQALGQGPQFIFQYYEEEERQRGNFPDRFSGHQFPNYSSELNVNALLLGDSALYLCASSLPQGQLTYEQYFGPGTRLTVT.

As concerns this clone: This CDR3 is also generated by other DNA sequences in the sample. The CDR3 loop reads CASSFGQGYGYTF. The CDR3 DNA reads as TGTGCCAGCAGCTTCGGCCAGGGCTATGGCTACACCTTC. V usage is TRBV5-4 and J usage is TRBJ1-2; D might be TRBD1 (5 bases). This CDR3 has 13 amino acids. The V gene lost 2 bases and the J gene lost 4 bases, with 9 bases spanning the gap. Per the germline V gene, CDR1 is SGHNT and CDR2 is YYREEE (reference sequence). The entire variable domain, with the rest obtained from reference TRBV5-4 and TRBJ1-2, is as follows: ETGVTQSPTHLIKTRGQQVTLRCSSQSGHNTVSWYQQALGQGPQFIFQYYREEENGRGNFPPRFSGLQFPNYSSELNVNALELDDSALYLCASSFGQGYGYTFGSGTRLTVV.

The gene calls are TRBV4-3 and TRBJ1-1; tentative D call: TRBD1 (6 bases). The CDR3 loop spans 13 amino acids. The germline V and J ends were trimmed by 7 bases and 0 bases, with 9 bases remaining between them. The germline V gene encodes CDR1 LGHNA and CDR2 YSLEER. CDR3 sequence (DNA): TGCGCCAGCACCCGGACAGTGAACACTGAAGCTTTCTTT. As protein: CASTRTVNTEAFF.